The next 20 T cell receptor beta chains were all read from a single sample in a study of CD8+CD57+ T cells in acquired aplastic anemia. Genomic DNA, the template, was used for profiling of the TCR beta VDJ and CDR3. TCRdb passed the reads through MiXCR, listing each CDR3 protein once. The data show 150,000 to 200,000 distinct CDR3 sequences, less than 65% seen once. The sequenced sample was sorted CD4+, CD8+, or CD8+CD57+ T cells (not recorded which) from PBMCs. Every receptor here comes from a human donor with severe aplastic anemia or a healthy control (not recorded which).

Only a few counts were recorded for this clonotype. The chain links TRBV24-1 to TRBJ2-2; D gene unclear. This CDR3 is built from 13 residues. V shed 7 bases and J shed 4 bases, with 9 bases lying between them. CDR1 and CDR2 (germline): KGHDR, SFDVKD. CDR3 nucleotide sequence: TGTGCCACCAGGCAGTCAGGCACCGGGGAGCTGTTTTTT. As protein: CATRQSGTGELFF.

This clonotype was observed at least ten times. V usage is TRBV6-5 and J usage is TRBJ1-1; unclear D gene. The CDR3 runs to 14 residues. CDR1 and CDR2 from the germline V gene are MNHEY and SVGAGI. With 1 base removed from V and 3 bases from J, the gap between germline ends came to 9 bases. For the CDR3, the DNA is TGTGCCAGCAGTTACTTGATTGGGGACACTGAAGCTTTCTTT. It is translated as CASSYLIGDTEAFF.

The chain has TRBV7-9 and TRBJ2-3; 9 nucleotides match TRBD2. J gave up 2 bases and V 3 bases, and 15 bases lay outside the gene matches. The CDR3 has 19 residues. The germline V gene has CDR1 SEHNR and CDR2 FQNEAQ (reference sequence). CDR3 coding DNA: TGTGCCAGCAGCTTTTCGAGCGGGGGGCCTACGAGCACCACAGATACGCAGTATTTT. Its protein product is CASSFSSGGPTSTTDTQYF.

There are a few counts of this clonotype. No conserved phenylalanine or tryptophan ends this CDR3, so it is likely a read error. The chain links TRBV5-4 to TRBJ2-7, with D perhaps TRBD2 (5 bases). The CDR3 is 14 amino acids. Trimming left V 0 bases short and J 6 bases short, with 13 bases between. CDR1 is SGHNT, CDR2 YYREEE, per germline (reference sequence). This chain's CDR3 is CASSLVGTEAEQYL. For the CDR3, the DNA is TGTGCCAGCAGCTTGGTAGGAACGGAGGCCGAGCAGTACCTC.

V usage is TRBV29-1 and J usage is TRBJ2-2; tentatively, D is TRBD1 (5 bases). The CDR3 loop spans 13 amino acids. Germline V gives CDR1 SQVTM, CDR2 ANQGSEA. Between the trimmed V and J ends, which lost 2 bases and 1 base, there was a span of 5 bases. The CDR3 loop reads CSVETGNTGELFF. The CDR3 DNA follows: TGCAGCGTTGAAACAGGGAACACCGGGGAGCTGTTTTTT.

This clonotype was recorded many times. The chain links TRBV9 to TRBJ2-5; TRBD2 might be the D (5 bases). This CDR3 has 14 amino acids. Germline-derived CDR1 and CDR2 are SGDLS and YYNGEE. V lost 4 bases, J lost 5 bases, and 15 bases lay in between. CDR3 residues: CASSPYEGGETQYF. Here the CDR3 DNA reads TGTGCCAGCAGCCCTTATGAGGGTGGCGAGACCCAGTACTTC. The whole variable domain, filled in from reference TRBV9 and TRBJ2-5, reads DSGVTQTPKHLITATGQRVTLRCSPRSGDLSVYWYQQSLDQGLQFLIQYYNGEERAKGNILERFSAQQFPDLHSELNLSSLELGDSALYFCASSPYEGGETQYFGPGTRLLVL.

This clonotype was seen many times. This chain uses TRBV13 with TRBJ1-2, with 9 bases aligning to TRBD1. CDR1 and CDR2 (germline): PRHDT, FYEKMQ (reference sequence). This CDR3 region has 15 residues. The J segment lost 3 bases and the V segment lost 5 bases, leaving 7 bases of the junction unmatched. Here the CDR3 reads CASSTRDREHYGYTF. For the CDR3, the DNA is TGTGCCAGCAGCACCCGGGACAGGGAACACTATGGCTACACCTTC.

V is TRBV2 and J is TRBJ2-1, with 8 bases that match TRBD2. Germline assignment: CDR1 SNHLY and CDR2 FYNNEI. The CDR3 contains 15 residues. V lost 5 bases, J lost 2 bases, and 5 bases stayed unmatched. CDR3 DNA: TGTGCCAGCAGTCCGGATAGCGGGGCCTACAATGAGCAGTTCTTC. Translating gives CASSPDSGAYNEQFF.

CDR3 bases: TGCAGTGCTAGAGATACGACTAGCGGTCTCTCGAACACCGGGGAGCTGTTTTTT. As protein: CSARDTTSGLSNTGELFF. The V call is TRBV20-1, the J call TRBJ2-2; TRBD2 matches at 9 bases. Trimming took 0 bases from V and 0 from J; bases not matched to a gene: 8. In germline, CDR1 is DFQATT, CDR2 SNEGSKA (reference sequence). The CDR3 spans 18 residues.

The rearrangement links TRBV7-8 to TRBJ2-7, with 9 nucleotides matching TRBD2. The CDR3 has 16 residues. The V and J ends lost 3 bases and 2 bases, in that order; junction bases with no gene match: 8. Germline values: CDR1 SGHVS, CDR2 FQNEAQ. The CDR3 DNA sequence: TGTGCCAGCAGCTTCCCTTCGGGACTAGCTACCTACGAGCAGTACTTC. It specifies CASSFPSGLATYEQYF.

The chain joins TRBV25-1 to TRBJ1-1; TRBD1 is a possible D gene (5 bases). CDR1 is MGHDK, CDR2 SYGVNS, per germline. Trimming removed 6 bases at V and 6 bases at J, with 14 bases between. The CDR3 length is 13 residues. CDR3 sequence (DNA): TGTGCCAGCAGATGGGGAGGGGTCGCTGAAGCTTTCTTT. The encoded protein is CASRWGGVAEAFF.

The chain links TRBV6-4 to TRBJ2-6, with 8 nucleotides matching TRBD1. J lost 2 bases, V lost 4 bases, and 4 bases had no gene match. Germline V lookup: CDR1 MRHNA, CDR2 SNTAGT. This CDR3 comprises 16 residues. CDR3 residues: CASSVTGGAGANVLTF. CDR3 nucleotide sequence: TGTGCCAGCAGTGTTACAGGGGGTGCTGGGGCCAACGTCCTGACTTTC.

This chain uses TRBV7-4 with TRBJ2-5; the D gene is possibly TRBD1 (5 bases). V dropped 4 bases and J dropped 0 bases, with 24 bases sitting between them. Germline CDR1 SGHVT, CDR2 SQSDAQ. This CDR3 is built from 19 residues. CDR3 sequence (DNA): TGTGCCAGCAGCTCAGGCAGGGTTCCCTTGTGTCCTGACCAAGAGACCCAGTACTTC. This encodes CASSSGRVPLCPDQETQYF.

V is TRBV29-1 and J is TRBJ2-7; 7 nucleotides line up with TRBD2. The J segment lost 5 bases and the V segment lost 6 bases, leaving 7 bases of the junction unmatched. Germline lookup yields CDR1 SQVTM and CDR2 ANQGSEA. The CDR3 runs to 12 residues. In nucleotides, the CDR3 is TGCAGCGTGTGGGAGGGACTAAACGAGCAGTACTTC. Its protein is CSVWEGLNEQYF.

The chain recombines TRBV12-3 or TRBV12-4 with TRBJ1-1, with D unclear. The CDR3 totals 11 residues. V was shortened by 6 bases and J by 2 bases, with 4 bases between the two germline ends. The CDR3 sequence: CASRLNTEAFF. The CDR3 region has the DNA TGTGCCAGCAGGCTTAACACTGAAGCTTTCTTT.

CDR3 DNA: TGTGCCAGCAGTGCCGACCCTGGAGCGGAGCGATCCTACGAGCAGTACTTC. This codes for CASSADPGAERSYEQYF. J is TRBJ2-7 and V is TRBV25-1; D is perhaps TRBD2 (5 bases). The CDR3 extends over 17 amino acids. Trimming removed 4 bases from V and 1 base from J, with 20 bases in between. Germline CDR1 reads MGHDK; CDR2 reads SYGVNS.

The chain couples TRBV7-2 to TRBJ2-5; D is ambiguous. CDR3 length: 15 residues. Trimming removed 4 bases from V and 2 bases from J, with 14 bases in between. The V gene's germline CDR1 is SGHTA and CDR2 FQGNSA. The CDR3 DNA is TGTGCCAGCAGCTCCACGGCGGTAGGGCAAGAGACCCAGTACTTC. It translates to CASSSTAVGQETQYF.

The V call is TRBV5-1, the J call TRBJ1-2; 7 nucleotides line up with TRBD1. CDR3 length equals 16 residues. CDR1 and CDR2 (germline): SGHRS, YFSETQ. V was pared by 6 bases and J by 0 bases, with 11 bases of the junction left unmatched. CDR3 coding DNA: TGCGCCAGCACTGATCTTCGACAGGGAACTAACTATGGCTACACCTTC. Residues: CASTDLRQGTNYGYTF.

The rearrangement uses TRBV7-9 and TRBJ2-5; 11 positions agree with TRBD2. Germline CDR1 is SEHNR and CDR2 is FQNEAQ (reference sequence). The CDR3 is 15 residues long. V lost 4 bases, J lost 4 bases, and 5 bases stayed unmatched. The CDR3 region is CASSSSGTSGETQYF. The CDR3 DNA is TGTGCCAGCAGCTCATCCGGGACTAGCGGAGAGACCCAGTACTTC.

The chain has TRBV7-9 and TRBJ1-6; 7 nucleotides line up with TRBD1. Germline values: CDR1 SEHNR, CDR2 FQNEAQ (reference sequence). With V trimmed by 5 bases and J by 8 bases, 6 bases remained unmatched. CDR3 length equals 14 residues. CDR3 residues: CASSARGGYSPLHF. The CDR3 DNA reads as TGTGCCAGCAGCGCCAGGGGGGGGTATTCACCCCTCCACTTT.